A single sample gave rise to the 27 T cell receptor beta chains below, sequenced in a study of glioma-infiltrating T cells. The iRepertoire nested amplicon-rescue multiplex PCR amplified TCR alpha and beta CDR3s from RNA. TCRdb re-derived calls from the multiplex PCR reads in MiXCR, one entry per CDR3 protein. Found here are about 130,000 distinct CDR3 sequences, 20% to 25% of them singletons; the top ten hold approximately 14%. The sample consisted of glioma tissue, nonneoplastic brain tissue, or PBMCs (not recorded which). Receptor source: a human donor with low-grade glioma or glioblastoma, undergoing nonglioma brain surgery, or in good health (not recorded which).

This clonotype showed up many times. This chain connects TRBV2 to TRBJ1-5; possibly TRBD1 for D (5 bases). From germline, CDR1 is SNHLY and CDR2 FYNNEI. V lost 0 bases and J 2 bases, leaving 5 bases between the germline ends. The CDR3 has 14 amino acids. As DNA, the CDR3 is TGTGCCAGCAGTGAAGCGGGGGGCAATCAGCCCCAGCATTTT. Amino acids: CASSEAGGNQPQHF.

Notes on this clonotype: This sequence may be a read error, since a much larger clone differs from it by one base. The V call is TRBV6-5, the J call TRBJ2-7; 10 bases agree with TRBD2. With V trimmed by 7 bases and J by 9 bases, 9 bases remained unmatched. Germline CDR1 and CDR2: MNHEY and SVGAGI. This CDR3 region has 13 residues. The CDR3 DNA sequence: TGTGCCAGCAATCTAGCGGGAGTAGTCGTGCAGTACTTC. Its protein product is CASNLAGVVVQYF.

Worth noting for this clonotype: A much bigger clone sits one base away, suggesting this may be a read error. The CDR3 region is CASARRPTFFDRVTHEKYF. The CDR3 DNA follows: TGTGCCAGCGCCCGGAGACCGACCTTCTTTGACAGGGTAACCCACGAGAAGTACTTC. The chain joins TRBV12-3 or TRBV12-4 to TRBJ2-7, with 7 nucleotides matching TRBD1. The CDR3 has 19 residues.

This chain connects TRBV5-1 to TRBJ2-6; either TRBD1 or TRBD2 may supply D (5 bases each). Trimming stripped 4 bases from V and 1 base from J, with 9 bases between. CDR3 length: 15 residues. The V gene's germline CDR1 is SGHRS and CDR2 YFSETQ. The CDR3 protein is CASSGRESGANVLTF. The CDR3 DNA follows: TGCGCCAGCAGCGGCAGGGAGTCTGGGGCCAACGTCCTGACTTTC.

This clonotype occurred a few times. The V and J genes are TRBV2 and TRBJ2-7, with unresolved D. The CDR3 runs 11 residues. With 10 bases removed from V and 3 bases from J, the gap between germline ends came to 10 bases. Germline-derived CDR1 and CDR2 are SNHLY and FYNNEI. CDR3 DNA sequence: TGTGCCACCGCGGAGAGCTACGAGCAGTACTTC. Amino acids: CATAESYEQYF.

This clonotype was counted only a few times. CDR3 protein: CASSLGQGLYNSPLHF. CDR3 nucleotides: TGTGCCAGCAGCCTCGGACAGGGTCTATATAATTCACCCCTCCACTTT. The chain couples TRBV3-1 to TRBJ1-6; 8 bases line up with TRBD1. Germline V lookup: CDR1 LGHDT, CDR2 YNNKEL (reference sequence). The CDR3 consists of 16 residues. V was pared by 4 bases and J by 4 bases, with 6 bases of the junction left unmatched.

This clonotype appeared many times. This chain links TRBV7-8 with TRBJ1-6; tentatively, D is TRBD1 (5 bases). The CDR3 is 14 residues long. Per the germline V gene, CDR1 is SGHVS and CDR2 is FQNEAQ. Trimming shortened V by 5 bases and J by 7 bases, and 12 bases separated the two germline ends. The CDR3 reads CASSTRDQNSPLHF. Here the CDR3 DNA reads TGTGCCAGCAGCACCAGGGACCAGAATTCACCCCTCCACTTT.

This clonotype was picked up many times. CDR3 nucleotides: TGTGCCAGCAGCTTAGCGAGGGACTACGAGCAGTACTTC. Translation: CASSLARDYEQYF. The chain carries TRBV7-8 and TRBJ2-7; tentative D call: TRBD2 (5 bases). Trimming took 0 bases from V and 3 from J, leaving 6 bases between them. Germline assignment: CDR1 SGHVS and CDR2 FQNEAQ. CDR3 length equals 13 residues.

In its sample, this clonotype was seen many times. CDR3 residues: CASSSRGGGYGYTF. The CDR3 DNA follows: TGTGCCAGCAGTTCGCGTGGGGGTGGCTATGGCTACACCTTC. The J gene is TRBJ1-2, the V gene TRBV12-3 or TRBV12-4; tentative D call: TRBD1 (5 bases). The CDR3 spans 14 residues. The V and J ends lost 4 bases and 4 bases respectively, with 13 bases between them.

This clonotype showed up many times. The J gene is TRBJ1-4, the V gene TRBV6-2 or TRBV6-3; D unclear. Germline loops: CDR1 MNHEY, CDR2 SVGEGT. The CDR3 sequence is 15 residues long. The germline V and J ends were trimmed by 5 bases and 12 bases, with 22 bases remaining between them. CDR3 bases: TGTGCCAGCAGTCCAGAAAAGCCCAAATTGGGAGAACTGTTTTTT. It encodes CASSPEKPKLGELFF.

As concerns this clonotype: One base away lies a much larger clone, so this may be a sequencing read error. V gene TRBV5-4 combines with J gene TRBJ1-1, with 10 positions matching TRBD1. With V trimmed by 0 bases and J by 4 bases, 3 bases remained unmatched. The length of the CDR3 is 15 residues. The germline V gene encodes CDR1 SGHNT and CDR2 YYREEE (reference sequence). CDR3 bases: TGTGCCAGCAGCTTGGAGGGGGACAGGGGCACTGAAGCTTTCTTT. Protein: CASSLEGDRGTEAFF.

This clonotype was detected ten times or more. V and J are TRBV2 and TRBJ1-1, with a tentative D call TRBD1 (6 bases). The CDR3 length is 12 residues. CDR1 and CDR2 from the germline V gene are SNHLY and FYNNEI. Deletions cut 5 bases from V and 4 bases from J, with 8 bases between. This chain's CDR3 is CASSSTGTEAFF. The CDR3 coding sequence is TGTGCCAGCAGTTCGACAGGCACTGAAGCTTTCTTT.

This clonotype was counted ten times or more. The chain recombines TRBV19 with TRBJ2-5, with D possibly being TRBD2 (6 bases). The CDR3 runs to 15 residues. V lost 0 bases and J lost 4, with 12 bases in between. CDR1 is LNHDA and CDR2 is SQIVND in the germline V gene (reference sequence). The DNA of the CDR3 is TGTGCCAGTAGTATAGATCCGGCGGGGAGAGAGACCCAGTACTTC. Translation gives CASSIDPAGRETQYF.

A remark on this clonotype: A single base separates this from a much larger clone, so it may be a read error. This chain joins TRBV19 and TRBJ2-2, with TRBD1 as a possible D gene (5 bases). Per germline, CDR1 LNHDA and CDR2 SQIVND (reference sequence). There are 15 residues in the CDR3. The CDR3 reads CASSIGGWPTRELFF. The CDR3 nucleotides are TGTGCCAGTAGTATAGGGGGCTGGCCCACCAGGGAGCTGTTTTTT.

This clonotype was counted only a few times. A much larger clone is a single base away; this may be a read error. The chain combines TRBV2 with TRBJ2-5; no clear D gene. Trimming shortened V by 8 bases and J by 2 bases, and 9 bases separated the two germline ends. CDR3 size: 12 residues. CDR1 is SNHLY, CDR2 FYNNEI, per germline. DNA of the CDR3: TGTGCCAGCGTTACGGTTCAAGAGACCCAGTACTTC. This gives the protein CASVTVQETQYF.

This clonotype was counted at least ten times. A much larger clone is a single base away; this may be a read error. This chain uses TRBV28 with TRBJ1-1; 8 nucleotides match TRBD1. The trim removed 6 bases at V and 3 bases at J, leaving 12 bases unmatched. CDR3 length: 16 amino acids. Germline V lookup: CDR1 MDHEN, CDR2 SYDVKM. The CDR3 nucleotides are TGTGCCAGCAGGCTCAGGGGGCGGATGTGGGACACTGAAGCTTTCTTT. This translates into CASRLRGRMWDTEAFF. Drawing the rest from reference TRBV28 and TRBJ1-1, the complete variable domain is DVKVTQSSRYLVKRTGEKVFLECVQDMDHENMFWYRQDPGLGLRLIYFSYDVKMKEKGDIPEGYSVSREKKERFSLILESASTNQTSMYLCASRLRGRMWDTEAFFGQGTRLTVV.

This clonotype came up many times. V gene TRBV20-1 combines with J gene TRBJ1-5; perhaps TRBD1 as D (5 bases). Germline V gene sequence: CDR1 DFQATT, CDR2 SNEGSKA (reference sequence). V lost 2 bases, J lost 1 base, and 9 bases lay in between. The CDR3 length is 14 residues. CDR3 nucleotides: TGCAGTGCTAGACTGGGGGAGAGCAATCAGCCCCAGCATTTT. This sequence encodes CSARLGESNQPQHF.

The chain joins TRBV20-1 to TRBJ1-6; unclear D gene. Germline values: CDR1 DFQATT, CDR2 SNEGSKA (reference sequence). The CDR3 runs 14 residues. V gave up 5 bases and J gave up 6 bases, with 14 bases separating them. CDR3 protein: CSAFQFLGNSPLHF. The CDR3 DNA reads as TGCAGTGCTTTTCAGTTCCTCGGTAATTCACCCCTCCACTTT.

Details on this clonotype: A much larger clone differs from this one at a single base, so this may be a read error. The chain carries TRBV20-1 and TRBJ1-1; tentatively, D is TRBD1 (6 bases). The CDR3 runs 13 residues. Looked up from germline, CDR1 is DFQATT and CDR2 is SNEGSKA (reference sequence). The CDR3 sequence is CGARGLGTLEAFF. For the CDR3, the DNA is TGCGGTGCTAGAGGGTTAGGGACACTGGAAGCTTTCTTT.

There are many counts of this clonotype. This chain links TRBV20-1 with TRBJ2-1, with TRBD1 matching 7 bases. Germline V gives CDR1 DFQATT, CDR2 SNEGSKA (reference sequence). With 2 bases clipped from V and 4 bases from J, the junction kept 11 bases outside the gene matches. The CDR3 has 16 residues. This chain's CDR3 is CSARLQGRLGYNEQFF. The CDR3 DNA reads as TGCAGTGCTAGATTACAGGGGCGCCTTGGATACAATGAGCAGTTCTTC.

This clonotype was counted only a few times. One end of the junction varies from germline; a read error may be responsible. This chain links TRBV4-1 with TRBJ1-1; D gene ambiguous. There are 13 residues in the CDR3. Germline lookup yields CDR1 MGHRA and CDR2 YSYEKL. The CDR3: CASKDALNTEAFF. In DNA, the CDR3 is TGTGCCAGCAAGGACGCCCTGAACACTGAAGCTTTCTTT.

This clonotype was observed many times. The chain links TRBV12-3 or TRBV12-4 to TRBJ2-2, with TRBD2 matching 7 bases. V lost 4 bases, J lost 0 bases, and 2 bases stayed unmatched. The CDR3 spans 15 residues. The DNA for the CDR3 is TGTGCCAGCAGTTGGACTAGTGCGAACACCGGGGAGCTGTTTTTT. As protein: CASSWTSANTGELFF.

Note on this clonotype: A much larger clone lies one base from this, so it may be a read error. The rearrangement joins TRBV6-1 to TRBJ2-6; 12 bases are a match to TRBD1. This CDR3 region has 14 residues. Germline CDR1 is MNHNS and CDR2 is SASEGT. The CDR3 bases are TGTGCCAGCAACCACTACGGGACAGGGGGCGTCCTGGCTTTC. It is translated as CASNHYGTGGVLAF.

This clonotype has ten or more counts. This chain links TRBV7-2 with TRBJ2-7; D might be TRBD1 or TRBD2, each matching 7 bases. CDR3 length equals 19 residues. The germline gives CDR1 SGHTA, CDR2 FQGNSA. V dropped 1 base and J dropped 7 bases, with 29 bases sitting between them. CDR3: CASSLDSLGRTGKTREQYF. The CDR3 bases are TGTGCCAGCAGCTTAGACTCACTCGGGAGGACAGGAAAAACTAGAGAGCAGTACTTC.

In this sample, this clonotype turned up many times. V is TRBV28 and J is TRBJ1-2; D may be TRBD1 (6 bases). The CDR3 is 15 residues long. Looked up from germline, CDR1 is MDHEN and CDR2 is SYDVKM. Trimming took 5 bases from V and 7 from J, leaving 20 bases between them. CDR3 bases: TGTGCCAGCAGTATCACCAGGGGAGGGTGGTCTGGCTACACCTTC. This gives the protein CASSITRGGWSGYTF.

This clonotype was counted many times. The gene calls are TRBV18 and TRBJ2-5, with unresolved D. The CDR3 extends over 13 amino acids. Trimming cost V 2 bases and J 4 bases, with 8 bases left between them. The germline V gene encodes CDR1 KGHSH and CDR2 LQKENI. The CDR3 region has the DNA TGTGCCAGCTCACCAATAACGGGAGAGACCCAGTACTTC. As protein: CASSPITGETQYF.

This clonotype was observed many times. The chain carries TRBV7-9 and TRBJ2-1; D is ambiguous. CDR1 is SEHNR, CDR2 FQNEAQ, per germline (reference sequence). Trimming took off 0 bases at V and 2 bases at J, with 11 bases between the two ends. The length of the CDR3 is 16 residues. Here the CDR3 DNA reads TGTGCCAGCAGCTTAGCGCAAGCCTATCCCTACAATGAGCAGTTCTTC. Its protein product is CASSLAQAYPYNEQFF.